Each of the 19 T cell receptor beta chains below was sequenced from the same sample in a study of T cells after yellow fever vaccination. TCRdb independently ran MiXCR on the 5' RACE reads; one entry per CDR3 protein. The data show around 320,000 distinct CDR3 sequences, over 3.5% seen once. This sample comprised PBMCs, obtained 15 days after the yellow fever booster vaccination. These receptors all stem from a man aged 18 to 29 who received the YFV17D yellow fever vaccine.

This sequence joins TRBV7-2 and TRBJ1-1; D is uncertain. The germline gives CDR1 SGHTA, CDR2 FQGNSA. V was trimmed by 5 bases and J by 5 bases, leaving 18 bases between them. The CDR3 is 15 amino acids. The DNA of the CDR3 is TGTGCCAGCAGCCTAGGGCTGGCCCCGGGGACTGAAGCTTTCTTT. Translation gives CASSLGLAPGTEAFF.

V usage is TRBV20-1 and J usage is TRBJ2-7; the D call may be TRBD1 or TRBD2 (5 bases each). CDR1 and CDR2 (germline): DFQATT, SNEGSKA (reference sequence). CDR3 length equals 13 residues. V shed 6 bases and J shed 3 bases, with 15 bases lying between them. The CDR3 region is CSAGRQTGYEQYF. Written as DNA, the CDR3 is TGCAGTGCGGGACGACAGACTGGCTACGAGCAGTACTTC.

This chain joins TRBV7-9 and TRBJ1-5; no firm D call. The CDR3 runs 15 residues. Trimming removed 1 base from V and 0 bases from J, with 7 bases in between. CDR1 is SEHNR and CDR2 is FQNEAQ in the germline V gene (reference sequence). This chain's CDR3 is CASSLGRNSNQPQHF. CDR3 coding DNA: TGTGCCAGCAGCTTAGGGAGGAATAGCAATCAGCCCCAGCATTTT.

This clonotype was recorded many times. V is TRBV7-9 and J is TRBJ2-5, with 7 bases aligning to TRBD2. J was trimmed by 2 bases and V by 5 bases; bases with no gene match: 11. Germline V gives CDR1 SEHNR, CDR2 FQNEAQ (reference sequence). The CDR3 spans 16 residues. The CDR3 loop reads CASSRRGPSGQETQYF. DNA of the CDR3: TGTGCCAGCAGCCGCCGTGGTCCTAGCGGACAAGAGACCCAGTACTTC.

This clonotype was seen more than once but under ten times. The chain carries TRBV20-1 and TRBJ1-3, with no clear D. CDR1 and CDR2 from the germline V gene are DFQATT and SNEGSKA (reference sequence). This CDR3 comprises 14 residues. Trimming removed 6 bases at V and 0 bases at J, with 12 bases between. CDR3 sequence: CSAYGLSSGNTIYF. The DNA of the CDR3 is TGCAGTGCGTATGGATTAAGCTCTGGAAACACCATATATTTT.

The chain carries TRBV7-3 and TRBJ2-3; 14 bases align to TRBD2. There are 21 residues in the CDR3. V was pared by 1 base and J by 0 bases, with 12 bases of the junction left unmatched. Germline V gives CDR1 SGHTA, CDR2 FQGTGA. The CDR3 DNA sequence: TGTGCCAGCAGCTTAAGGGCCCCGACTAGCGGGGGGGCGCCTAGCACAGATACGCAGTATTTT. It translates to CASSLRAPTSGGAPSTDTQYF.

This clonotype was recorded at least ten times. The chain employs TRBV15 and TRBJ2-5; D not certain. The V gene lost 1 base and the J gene lost 1 base, with 7 bases spanning the gap. CDR3 size: 14 residues. Germline V lookup: CDR1 LNHNV, CDR2 YYDKDF (reference sequence). For the CDR3, the DNA is TGTGCCACCAGCAGAGTAGGGTTCCAAGAGACCCAGTACTTC. Its protein product is CATSRVGFQETQYF.

This clonotype occurred a few times. The chain links TRBV11-3 to TRBJ2-1; 8 bases are shared with TRBD1. The CDR3 loop spans 14 amino acids. J gave up 7 bases and V 5 bases, and 7 bases lay outside the gene matches. From germline, CDR1 is SGHNT and CDR2 YENEEA. This CDR3 is CASSTRTGWNEQFF. In nucleotides, the CDR3 is TGTGCCAGCAGCACCCGGACAGGGTGGAATGAGCAGTTCTTC. The full variable domain, completed using reference TRBV11-3 and TRBJ2-1, is EAGVVQSPRYKIIEKKQPVAFWCNPISGHNTLYWYLQNLGQGPELLIRYENEEAVDDSQLPKDRFSAERLKGVDSTLKIQPAELGDSAVYLCASSTRTGWNEQFFGPGTRLTVL.

This clonotype was seen repeatedly, ten times or more. This chain uses TRBV4-2 with TRBJ2-2; 11 bases are a match to TRBD2. V was clipped by 4 bases and J by 2 bases; unmatched bases: 6. The CDR3 contains 17 residues. Germline V gives CDR1 LGHNA, CDR2 YNFKEQ. CDR3: CASSRSGTSGNTGELFF. The CDR3 region has the DNA TGTGCCAGCAGCCGGTCAGGGACTAGCGGCAACACCGGGGAGCTGTTTTTT.

At least ten counts were recorded for this clonotype. The V and J genes are TRBV11-2 and TRBJ2-1, with 8 nucleotides matching TRBD2. V was pared by 5 bases and J by 4 bases, with 7 bases of the junction left unmatched. This CDR3 is built from 15 residues. Germline CDR1 reads SGHAT; CDR2 reads FQNNGV. DNA for the CDR3: TGTGCCAGCAGCACTATAGCGGGGACTTACAATGAGCAGTTCTTC. It encodes CASSTIAGTYNEQFF.

The chain employs TRBV10-2 and TRBJ2-3; D is possibly TRBD2 (7 bases). Germline values: CDR1 WSHSY, CDR2 SAAADI. The CDR3 consists of 14 residues. Trimming left V 9 bases short and J 6 bases short, with 19 bases between. This chain's CDR3 is CASEEGGLWDTQYF. Here the CDR3 DNA reads TGCGCCAGTGAGGAGGGGGGGCTCTGGGATACGCAGTATTTT.

This clonotype showed up many times. V usage is TRBV19 and J usage is TRBJ1-1; possibly TRBD1 for D (5 bases). The CDR3 sequence is 14 residues long. Per the germline V gene, CDR1 is LNHDA and CDR2 is SQIVND (reference sequence). The ends were cut back, 7 bases at V and 5 bases at J, with 17 bases in the middle. The CDR3 region has the DNA TGTGCCAGTAACAACAGGCCGGAGAAGACTGAAGCTTTCTTT. It translates to CASNNRPEKTEAFF.

V usage is TRBV7-7 and J usage is TRBJ2-7, with D possibly TRBD1 on 6 matching bases. The CDR3 extends over 12 amino acids. Germline V gene sequence: CDR1 SSHAT, CDR2 FNYEAQ (reference sequence). Written as DNA, the CDR3 is TGTGCTAGCCCCCAGGGGCGCTACGAGCAGTACGTC. Residues: CASPQGRYEQYV.

This rearrangement joins TRBV5-1 to TRBJ2-5; the match to TRBD2 covers 8 bases. Germline CDR1 SGHRS, CDR2 YFSETQ. The CDR3 loop spans 15 amino acids. The trim removed 0 bases at V and 6 bases at J, leaving 7 bases unmatched. DNA for the CDR3: TGCGCCAGCAGCTTGGAAACGGGGGGGCGGAAGACCCAGTACTTC. It codes for CASSLETGGRKTQYF.

This sequence joins TRBV7-2 and TRBJ2-6; no firm D call. The CDR3 runs to 14 residues. CDR1 and CDR2 (germline): SGHTA, FQGNSA. Between the trimmed V and J ends, which lost 0 bases and 14 bases, there was a span of 14 bases. Here the CDR3 reads CASSLAPRTGILTF. CDR3 coding DNA: TGTGCCAGCAGCTTAGCCCCGCGGACCGGCATCCTGACTTTC. The full variable domain, rest sourced from reference TRBV7-2 and TRBJ2-6, is GAGVSQSPSNKVTEKGKDVELRCDPISGHTALYWYRQSLGQGLEFLIYFQGNSAPDKSGLPSDRFSAERTGGSVSTLTIQRTQQEDSAVYLCASSLAPRTGILTFGAGSRLTVL.

V usage is TRBV20-1 and J usage is TRBJ1-2; D is uncertain. The ends were cut back, 3 bases at V and 4 bases at J, with 12 bases in the middle. Per germline, CDR1 DFQATT and CDR2 SNEGSKA (reference sequence). The CDR3 is made up of 13 amino acids. In DNA form, the CDR3 reads TGCAGTGCTAGCCCCGGGAACTTCTATGGCTACACCTTC. This gives the protein CSASPGNFYGYTF.

This clonotype was counted between two and nine times. This chain connects TRBV5-1 to TRBJ2-2; D gene unclear. Germline assignment: CDR1 SGHRS and CDR2 YFSETQ. There are 13 residues in the CDR3. V lost 3 bases and J 3 bases, leaving 6 bases between the germline ends. CDR3 region: CASSYQDTGELFF. Written as DNA, the CDR3 is TGCGCCAGCAGCTACCAGGACACCGGGGAGCTGTTTTTT. Combining the CDR3 with reference TRBV5-1 and TRBJ2-2 gives the whole variable domain KAGVTQTPRYLIKTRGQQVTLSCSPISGHRSVSWYQQTPGQGLQFLFEYFSETQRNKGNFPGRFSGRQFSNSRSEMNVSTLELGDSALYLCASSYQDTGELFFGEGSRLTVL.

The rearrangement uses TRBV12-3 or TRBV12-4 and TRBJ2-4; D remains unclear. V gave up 6 bases and J gave up 5 bases, with 17 bases separating them. The CDR3 is made up of 15 amino acids. CDR3 protein: CASSPPYPGQNIQYF. The CDR3 nucleotides are TGTGCCAGCAGCCCACCGTACCCGGGCCAAAACATTCAGTACTTC.

This chain connects TRBV5-5 to TRBJ2-6; D remains unclear. V was cut by 0 bases and J by 5 bases, with 3 bases left in between. Germline V gives CDR1 SGHKS, CDR2 YYEKEE (reference sequence). The CDR3 is 13 amino acids. In DNA, the CDR3 is TGTGCCAGCAGCTTGGAGTGGGCCAACGTCCTGACTTTC. It codes for CASSLEWANVLTF.